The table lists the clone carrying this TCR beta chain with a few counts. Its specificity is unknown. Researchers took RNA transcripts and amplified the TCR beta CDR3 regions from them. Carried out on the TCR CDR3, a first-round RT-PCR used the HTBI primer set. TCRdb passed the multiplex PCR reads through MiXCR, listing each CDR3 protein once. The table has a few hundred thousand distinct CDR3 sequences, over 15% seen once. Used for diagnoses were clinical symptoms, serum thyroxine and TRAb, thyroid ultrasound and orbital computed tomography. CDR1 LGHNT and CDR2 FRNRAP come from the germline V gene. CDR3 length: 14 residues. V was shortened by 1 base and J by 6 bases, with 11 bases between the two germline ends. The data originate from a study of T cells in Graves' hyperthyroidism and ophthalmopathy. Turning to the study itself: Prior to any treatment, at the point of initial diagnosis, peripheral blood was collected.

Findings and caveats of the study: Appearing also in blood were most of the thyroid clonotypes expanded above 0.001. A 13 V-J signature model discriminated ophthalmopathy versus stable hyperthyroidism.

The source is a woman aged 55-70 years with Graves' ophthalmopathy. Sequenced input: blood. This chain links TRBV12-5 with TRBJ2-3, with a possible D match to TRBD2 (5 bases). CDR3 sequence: CASGLERIPDTQYF. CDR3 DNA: TGTGCTAGTGGTTTGGAGCGGATCCCGGATACGCAGTATTTT. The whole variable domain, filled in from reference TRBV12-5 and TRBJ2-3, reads DARVTQTPRHKVTEMGQEVTMRCQPILGHNTVFWYRQTMMQGLELLAYFRNRAPLDDSGMPKDRFSAEMPDATLATLKIQPSEPRDSAVYFCASGLERIPDTQYFGPGTRLTVL.